This T cell receptor beta chain was observed in a study of blood T cell repertoires in COVID-19. The overall study: Researchers got acute and convalescent COVID-19 samples from the United States, Italy and Spain. PBMCs, B-cell-depleted T cells, or T cells were the source of the cDNA or gDNA that made up the material.

Per the original methods: Reference gene primer amplification gave estimated nucleated cell counts. The assay was immunoSEQ multiplex PCR, and TCRdb's table has in-frame clones only and misses some. From that table come the V and J calls and clone size; the DNA was used to work out D and trimming. Altogether 95,000 to 150,000 clones are present, around nine tenths being singletons, with the ten largest covering about 2%. CDR3 length: 13 amino acids. V trimming: 5 bases; J trimming: 5 bases; junction bases outside the gene matches: 3. CDR1 and CDR2 from the germline V gene are SGHAT and FQNNGV. This TCR came from a woman between 45 and 65 years old with acute or convalescent COVID-19. The specimen was peripheral blood. The chain is built from TRBV11-2 and TRBJ2-1, with TRBD2 identical over 7 bases. The CDR3 coding sequence is TGTGCCAGCAGCGCGGGACTAAACAATGAGCAGTTCTTC. Translating gives CASSAGLNNEQFF.